One and the same sample provided the 31 T cell receptor beta chains below, sequenced in a study of Tregs in tolerant kidney transplant recipients. Assay used: immunoSEQ multiplex PCR; TCRdb lists only in-frame clones, some missing. The sample yields tens of thousands of clones, around 83% seen once. The specimen was CD4+ T cells from blood. The receptors were sampled from a human donor in good health.

V gene TRBV20-1 combines with J gene TRBJ2-1; D gene unclear. CDR1 is DFQATT and CDR2 is SNEGSKA in the germline V gene (reference sequence). CDR3 length: 11 amino acids. V shed 0 bases and J shed 10 bases, with 7 bases lying between them. As DNA, the CDR3 is TGCAGTGCTAGAGATATGGGGGAGCAGTTCTTC. As protein: CSARDMGEQFF.

J is TRBJ1-1 and V is TRBV12-5, with D tentatively TRBD1 (5 bases). Germline CDR1 reads LGHNT; CDR2 reads FRNRAP. The CDR3 is 18 amino acids. V was trimmed by 0 bases and J by 6 bases, leaving 23 bases between them. In DNA, the CDR3 is TGTGCTAGTGGTTTGGTACAAAAGTCCGGGACGTCTTCCTCTGAAGCTTTCTTT. Translation gives CASGLVQKSGTSSSEAFF.

The chain carries TRBV4-1 and TRBJ2-4; the D gene is possibly TRBD1 (6 bases). The germline CDR1 and CDR2 sequences are MGHRA and YSYEKL. Trimming stripped 1 base from V and 5 bases from J, with 12 bases between. The CDR3 runs 15 residues. In nucleotides, the CDR3 is TGCGCCAGCAGCCAAGTGACCGAGGGGGAAAACATTCAGTACTTC. Translation: CASSQVTEGENIQYF.

The chain has TRBV14 and TRBJ2-1; D unresolved. V was shortened by 3 bases and J by 4 bases, with 13 bases between the two germline ends. The CDR3 has 15 amino acids. CDR1 SGHDN and CDR2 FVKESK come from the germline V gene. The DNA for the CDR3 is TGTGCCAGCAGCCAGCTGATGCTGGCGTACAATGAGCAGTTCTTC. Amino acids: CASSQLMLAYNEQFF.

The genes are TRBV15 and TRBJ1-2; tentatively, D is TRBD1 (5 bases). Germline CDR1 is LNHNV and CDR2 is YYDKDF (reference sequence). V was cut by 9 bases and J by 5 bases, with 13 bases left in between. The CDR3 has 12 amino acids. In DNA form, the CDR3 reads TGTGCCACGGGCAGTGGGGGGTATGGCTACACCTTC. This translates into CATGSGGYGYTF.

The chain combines TRBV18 with TRBJ1-3; D uncertain. V was clipped by 3 bases and J by 3 bases, with 6 bases between them. The CDR3 has 13 residues. Germline-derived CDR1 and CDR2 are KGHSH and LQKENI. The CDR3 spells CASSPAVGNTIYF. The CDR3 DNA is TGTGCCAGCTCACCGGCGGTTGGAAACACCATATATTTT.

This chain uses TRBV9 with TRBJ2-5; 7 bases are shared with TRBD2. This CDR3 comprises 14 residues. V gave up 0 bases and J gave up 1 base; unmatched junction bases: 0. Germline-derived CDR1 and CDR2 are SGDLS and YYNGEE. CDR3 amino acids: CASSVAGGQETQYF. The CDR3 nucleotides are TGTGCCAGCAGCGTAGCGGGGGGCCAAGAGACCCAGTACTTC.

The rearrangement links TRBV5-4 to TRBJ2-3; D is unclear. CDR1 and CDR2 from the germline V gene are SGHNT and YYREEE (reference sequence). With 3 bases removed from V and 4 bases from J, the gap between germline ends came to 9 bases. The CDR3 has 13 amino acids. CDR3 loop: CASSSRAPDTQYF. The CDR3 DNA sequence: TGTGCCAGCAGCTCACGGGCCCCAGATACGCAGTATTTT.

This clone has more than one count but fewer than ten. The V gene is TRBV7-2, the J gene TRBJ2-1; 9 nucleotides match TRBD2. V lost 2 bases to trimming and J lost 6 bases; unmatched junction nucleotides: 8. The CDR3 totals 16 residues. Germline values: CDR1 SGHTA, CDR2 FQGNSA. The CDR3 DNA is TGTGCCAGCAGCTTACTGGGACTAGCCGGAACCAATGAGCAGTTCTTC. This encodes CASSLLGLAGTNEQFF.

This clone was found once. The chain is built from TRBV6-5 and TRBJ1-2, with D maybe TRBD1 (5 bases). Trimming removed 0 bases at V and 8 bases at J, with 7 bases between. The germline V gene encodes CDR1 MNHEY and CDR2 SVGAGI. The CDR3 is 12 amino acids. The CDR3 DNA sequence: TGTGCCAGCAGTTACTCGGGGCGCGGCTACACCTTC. Translation: CASSYSGRGYTF.

The chain carries TRBV30 and TRBJ2-1, with 9 nucleotides matching TRBD2. The V segment lost 1 base and the J segment 8 bases; nucleotides outside the gene matches: 9. The CDR3 covers 15 residues. Germline assignment: CDR1 GTSNPN and CDR2 SVGIG (reference sequence). The chain's CDR3 is CAWSEAGGPLDEQFF. CDR3 sequence (DNA): TGTGCCTGGAGTGAGGCGGGAGGGCCTCTAGATGAGCAGTTCTTC.

The J gene is TRBJ2-2, the V gene TRBV5-1, with D possibly being TRBD1 (6 bases). V was clipped by 1 base and J by 7 bases, with 14 bases between them. Germline V gene sequence: CDR1 SGHRS, CDR2 YFSETQ. This CDR3 spans 15 amino acids. The CDR3 sequence: CASSLLQGNVGELFF. CDR3 nucleotide sequence: TGCGCCAGCAGCTTGTTACAGGGTAACGTCGGGGAGCTGTTTTTT.

The chain couples TRBV30 to TRBJ2-7; D remains unclear. This CDR3 comprises 12 residues. The germline V gene encodes CDR1 GTSNPN and CDR2 SVGIG (reference sequence). Trimming stripped 3 bases from V and 0 bases from J, with 6 bases between. This CDR3 is CAWRTVSYEQYF. CDR3 bases: TGTGCCTGGAGGACCGTCTCCTACGAGCAGTACTTC.

This clone was detected only once. The chain joins TRBV5-1 to TRBJ1-3, with a tentative D call TRBD1 (6 bases). Germline CDR1 is SGHRS and CDR2 is YFSETQ. The V gene lost 3 bases and the J gene lost 0 bases, with 16 bases spanning the gap. This CDR3 contains 17 residues. Written as DNA, the CDR3 is TGCGCCAGCAGCTACAATACAGGGTTCCGCTCTGGAAACACCATATATTTT. This translates into CASSYNTGFRSGNTIYF.

The chain uses TRBV6-5 and TRBJ1-5, with 9 bases fitting TRBD1. V dropped 5 bases and J dropped 6; count of bases not matched to a gene: 2. Germline CDR1 is MNHEY and CDR2 is SVGAGI. This CDR3 contains 13 residues. The CDR3 region is CASSRQGGQPQHF. CDR3 DNA: TGTGCCAGCAGTCGACAGGGGGGTCAGCCCCAGCATTTT.

CDR3 sequence: CSAIRNTEAFF. The CDR3 DNA follows: TGCAGTGCTATTAGGAACACTGAAGCTTTCTTT. The chain employs TRBV20-1 and TRBJ1-1; D gene unclear. The CDR3 is 11 amino acids. The V gene lost 4 bases and the J gene lost 1 base, with 4 bases spanning the gap. Germline V lookup: CDR1 DFQATT, CDR2 SNEGSKA (reference sequence).

The chain links TRBV9 to TRBJ1-3, with D possibly matching TRBD1 (5 bases). The CDR3 is 14 amino acids. Germline-derived CDR1 and CDR2 are SGDLS and YYNGEE. V was clipped by 3 bases and J by 5 bases, with 12 bases between them. CDR3 nucleotides: TGTGCCAGCAGCGCCGGAGGGGCGAGAAACACCATATATTTT. Translation gives CASSAGGARNTIYF.

Sample share makes this clone medium-sized. The chain uses TRBV5-1 and TRBJ1-1; D gene ambiguous. The CDR3 is made up of 15 amino acids. V lost 4 bases and J 0 bases, leaving 13 bases between the germline ends. Germline V gives CDR1 SGHRS, CDR2 YFSETQ. CDR3 sequence: CASSPGLRMNTEAFF. CDR3 bases: TGCGCCAGCAGCCCCGGACTGAGAATGAACACTGAAGCTTTCTTT.

The chain joins TRBV5-1 to TRBJ1-4; weak D call: TRBD1 (5 bases). Germline CDR1 is SGHRS and CDR2 is YFSETQ. The CDR3 sequence is 14 residues long. Trimming stripped 4 bases from V and 3 bases from J, with 10 bases between. The CDR3 here is CASSEGPANEKLFF. In DNA form, the CDR3 reads TGCGCCAGCAGCGAGGGACCGGCTAATGAAAAACTGTTTTTT.

The chain joins TRBV2 to TRBJ2-5, with 7 bases aligning to TRBD2. CDR1 and CDR2 from the germline V gene are SNHLY and FYNNEI. V lost 5 bases to trimming and J lost 5 bases; unmatched junction nucleotides: 11. The CDR3 totals 15 residues. CDR3 amino acids: CASSTDSGPTETQYF. CDR3 DNA sequence: TGTGCCAGCAGTACCGATAGCGGGCCCACGGAGACCCAGTACTTC.

The CDR3 nucleotides read TGCAGCGCCGGGACAGGGGGTGATGGCAATCAGCCCCAGCATTTT. It codes for CSAGTGGDGNQPQHF. The chain couples TRBV29-1 to TRBJ1-5; 11 bases line up with TRBD1. The length of the CDR3 is 15 residues. CDR1 SQVTM and CDR2 ANQGSEA come from the germline V gene. V was pared by 7 bases and J by 2 bases, with 7 bases of the junction left unmatched.

The V call is TRBV9, the J call TRBJ2-2; tentatively, D is TRBD2 (5 bases). The germline V gene encodes CDR1 SGDLS and CDR2 YYNGEE. V was trimmed by 0 bases and J by 1 base, leaving 13 bases between them. This CDR3 has 17 residues. CDR3 DNA sequence: TGTGCCAGCAGCGTAGCTACGGGATATCGGAACACCGGGGAGCTGTTTTTT. Translation gives CASSVATGYRNTGELFF.

This clone was counted only a few times. The chain uses TRBV7-6 and TRBJ2-2, with 8 nucleotides matching TRBD2. This CDR3 has 16 residues. V lost 2 bases, J lost 4 bases, and 6 bases stayed unmatched. Germline-derived CDR1 and CDR2 are SGHVS and FNYEAQ. CDR3 in amino acids: CASSLQTAGGTGELFF. The CDR3 nucleotides read TGTGCCAGCAGCTTACAGACGGCGGGAGGCACCGGGGAGCTGTTTTTT.

The rearrangement uses TRBV4-2 and TRBJ2-7; 12 positions match TRBD2. CDR1 and CDR2 from the germline V gene are LGHNA and YNFKEQ. The J segment lost 5 bases and the V segment lost 1 base, leaving 6 bases of the junction unmatched. CDR3 length: 16 amino acids. CDR3 region: CASSQVIRLAGDEQYF. The DNA of the CDR3 is TGTGCCAGCAGCCAAGTGATCAGACTAGCGGGAGACGAGCAGTACTTC.

The J gene is TRBJ1-3, the V gene TRBV7-2; no firm D call. Trimming stripped 0 bases from V and 0 bases from J, with 12 bases between. The length of the CDR3 is 17 residues. CDR1 and CDR2 (germline): SGHTA, FQGNSA. The CDR3 loop reads CASSLAGLVFSGNTIYF. In nucleotides, the CDR3 is TGTGCCAGCAGCTTAGCAGGGTTGGTTTTCTCTGGAAACACCATATATTTT.

A single count supports this clone. The chain employs TRBV19 and TRBJ1-5; no clear D gene. This CDR3 is 12 amino acids long. Germline CDR1 reads LNHDA; CDR2 reads SQIVND (reference sequence). With 7 bases removed from V and 0 bases from J, the gap between germline ends came to 4 bases. This CDR3 reads CASMGSNQPQHF. In DNA, the CDR3 is TGTGCCAGTATGGGTAGCAATCAGCCCCAGCATTTT.

The chain has TRBV27 and TRBJ2-7; TRBD1 is a possible D gene (5 bases). Trimming removed 5 bases from V and 3 bases from J, with 14 bases in between. The CDR3 is 14 amino acids. The germline gives CDR1 MNHEY, CDR2 SMNVEV (reference sequence). The CDR3 loop reads CASSPDGHLYEQYF. DNA of the CDR3: TGTGCCAGCAGTCCCGACGGACATCTCTACGAGCAGTACTTC.

This chain joins TRBV18 and TRBJ2-7; TRBD1 might be the D (5 bases). Germline V gene sequence: CDR1 KGHSH, CDR2 LQKENI. Trimming stripped 3 bases from V and 0 bases from J, with 9 bases between. The CDR3 is made up of 14 amino acids. CDR3 bases: TGTGCCAGCTCACCGATGGACACCTCCTACGAGCAGTACTTC. It specifies CASSPMDTSYEQYF. Together with reference TRBV18 and TRBJ2-7, the CDR3 gives the full variable domain: NAGVMQNPRHLVRRRGQEARLRCSPMKGHSHVYWYRQLPEEGLKFMVYLQKENIIDESGMPKERFSAEFPKEGPSILRIQQVVRGDSAAYFCASSPMDTSYEQYFGPGTRLTVT.

This rearrangement joins TRBV9 to TRBJ1-2; no definite D call. Germline V CDR1 and CDR2: SGDLS, YYNGEE. Between the trimmed V and J ends, which lost 4 bases and 0 bases, there was a span of 13 bases. The CDR3 is 15 amino acids. CDR3 DNA sequence: TGTGCCAGCAGCCCACTGGCAGTCGCTAACTATGGCTACACCTTC. Amino acids: CASSPLAVANYGYTF.

V is TRBV5-8 and J is TRBJ1-5; 7 bases align to TRBD1. This CDR3 has 16 residues. V was clipped by 4 bases and J by 2 bases; unmatched bases: 9. Germline V gives CDR1 SGHTS, CDR2 YDEGEE. The CDR3 reads CASSKRGRVGNQPQHF. CDR3 coding DNA: TGTGCCAGCAGCAAGAGGGGGCGGGTGGGCAATCAGCCCCAGCATTTT. The entire variable domain, with the rest obtained from reference TRBV5-8 and TRBJ1-5, is as follows: EAGVTQSPTHLIKTRGQQATLRCSPISGHTSVYWYQQALGLGLQFLLWYDEGEERNRGNFPPRFSGRQFPNYSSELNVNALELEDSALYLCASSKRGRVGNQPQHFGDGTRLSIL.

The chain couples TRBV30 to TRBJ1-6; possible D gene TRBD1, 5 bases. The CDR3 is 13 residues long. CDR1 GTSNPN and CDR2 SVGIG come from the germline V gene (reference sequence). Deletions cut 8 bases from V and 6 bases from J, with 14 bases between. This CDR3 is CARSDSPNSPLHF. CDR3 sequence (DNA): TGTGCCCGCTCCGACAGCCCTAATTCACCCCTCCACTTT.